The clone carrying this TCR beta chain came up a few times. Its antigen is not identified. The sample belongs to a study of T cells in Graves' hyperthyroidism and ophthalmopathy. Overall study results and limits: A model using 13 V-J features told ophthalmopathy apart from stable hyperthyroidism. The majority of expanded thyroid clonotypes above 0.001 also appeared in blood.

The investigators amplified TCR beta CDR3 regions from RNA transcripts. The TCR CDR3 first-round RT-PCR relied on the HTBI primer set. A single record per CDR3 protein comes from TCRdb applying MiXCR to the multiplex PCR reads. This table holds approximately 360,000 distinct CDR3 sequences, approximately 14% found once. This CDR3 contains 16 residues. Per germline, CDR1 LGHNA and CDR2 YNFKEQ. Losses at the gene ends were 4 bases for V and 4 bases for J; bases not matched to a gene: 13. Ahead of any ophthalmopathy symptoms, the blood sample was obtained at the first diagnosis of hyperthyroidism. The TCR sequence derives from a woman between 18 and 30 years old with Graves' hyperthyroidism that later progressed to Graves' ophthalmopathy. The V and J genes are TRBV4-2 and TRBJ2-7, with 7 positions matching TRBD2. The sample consisted of blood. The CDR3 nucleotides read TGTGCCAGCAGCCCCTGGGGGGGTAGCAAGAATTACGAGCAGTACTTC. Amino acids: CASSPWGGSKNYEQYF.